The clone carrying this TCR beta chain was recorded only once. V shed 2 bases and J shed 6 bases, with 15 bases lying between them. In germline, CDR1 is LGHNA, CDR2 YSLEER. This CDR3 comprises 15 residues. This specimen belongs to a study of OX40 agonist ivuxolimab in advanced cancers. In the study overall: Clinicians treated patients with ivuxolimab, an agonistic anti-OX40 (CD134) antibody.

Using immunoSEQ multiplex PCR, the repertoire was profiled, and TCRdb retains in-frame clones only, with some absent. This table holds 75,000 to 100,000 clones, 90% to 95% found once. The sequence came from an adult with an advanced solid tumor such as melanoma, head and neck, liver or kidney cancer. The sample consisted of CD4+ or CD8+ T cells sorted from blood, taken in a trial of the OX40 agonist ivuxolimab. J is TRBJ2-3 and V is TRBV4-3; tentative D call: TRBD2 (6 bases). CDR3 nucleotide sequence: TGCGCCAGCAGCCAAACGGGACTCCCCACGGATACGCAGTATTTT. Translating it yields CASSQTGLPTDTQYF.